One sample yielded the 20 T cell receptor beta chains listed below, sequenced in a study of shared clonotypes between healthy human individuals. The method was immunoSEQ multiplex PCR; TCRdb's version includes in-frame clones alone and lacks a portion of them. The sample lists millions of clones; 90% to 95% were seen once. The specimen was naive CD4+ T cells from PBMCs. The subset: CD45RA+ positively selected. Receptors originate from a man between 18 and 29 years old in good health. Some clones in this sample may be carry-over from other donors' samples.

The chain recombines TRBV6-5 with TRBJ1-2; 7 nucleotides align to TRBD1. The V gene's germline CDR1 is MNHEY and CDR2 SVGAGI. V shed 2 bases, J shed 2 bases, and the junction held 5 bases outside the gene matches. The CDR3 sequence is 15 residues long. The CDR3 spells CASSYAGTANYGYTF. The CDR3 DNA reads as TGTGCCAGCAGTTACGCCGGGACAGCCAACTATGGCTACACCTTC.

DNA for the CDR3: TGTGCCAGCAGTCCATGGACAGGGGAGGTGAACACTGAAGCTTTCTTT. It yields the protein CASSPWTGEVNTEAFF. This sequence joins TRBV28 and TRBJ1-1, with 9 bases aligning to TRBD1. The V and J ends lost 5 bases and 0 bases, in that order; junction bases with no gene match: 7. The CDR3 sequence is 16 residues long. Per the germline V gene, CDR1 is MDHEN and CDR2 is SYDVKM. The full variable domain, its missing parts supplied by reference TRBV28 and TRBJ1-1, is DVKVTQSSRYLVKRTGEKVFLECVQDMDHENMFWYRQDPGLGLRLIYFSYDVKMKEKGDIPEGYSVSREKKERFSLILESASTNQTSMYLCASSPWTGEVNTEAFFGQGTRLTVV.

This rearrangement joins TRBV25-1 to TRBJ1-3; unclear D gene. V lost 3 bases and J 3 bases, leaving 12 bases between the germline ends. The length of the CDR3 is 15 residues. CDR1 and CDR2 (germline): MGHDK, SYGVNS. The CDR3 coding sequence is TGTGCCAGCAGTGATCTGGCTTCCTATGGAAACACCATATATTTT. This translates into CASSDLASYGNTIYF.

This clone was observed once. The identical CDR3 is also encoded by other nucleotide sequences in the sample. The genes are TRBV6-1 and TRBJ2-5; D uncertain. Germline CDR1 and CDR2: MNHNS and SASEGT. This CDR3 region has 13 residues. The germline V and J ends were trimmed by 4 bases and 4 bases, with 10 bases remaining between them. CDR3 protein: CASSGQAGETQYF. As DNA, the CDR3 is TGTGCCAGCAGTGGGCAGGCAGGAGAGACCCAGTACTTC.

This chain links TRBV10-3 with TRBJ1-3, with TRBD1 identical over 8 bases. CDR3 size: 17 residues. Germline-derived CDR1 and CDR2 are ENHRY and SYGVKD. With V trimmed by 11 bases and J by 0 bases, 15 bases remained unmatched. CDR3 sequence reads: CAVKDRVGVTSGNTIYF. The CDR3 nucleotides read TGTGCCGTAAAGGACAGGGTAGGGGTTACCTCTGGAAACACCATATATTTT.

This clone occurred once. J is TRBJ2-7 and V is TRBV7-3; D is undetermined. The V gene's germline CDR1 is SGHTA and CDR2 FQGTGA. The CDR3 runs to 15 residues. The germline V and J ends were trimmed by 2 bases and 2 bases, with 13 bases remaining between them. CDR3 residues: CASSLLGGLTYEQYF. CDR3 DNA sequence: TGTGCCAGCAGCTTATTGGGCGGCCTGACCTACGAGCAGTACTTC.

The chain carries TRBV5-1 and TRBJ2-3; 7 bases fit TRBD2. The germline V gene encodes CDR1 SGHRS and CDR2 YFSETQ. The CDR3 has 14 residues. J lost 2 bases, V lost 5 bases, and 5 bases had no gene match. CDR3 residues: CASRGGPNTDTQYF. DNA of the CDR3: TGCGCCAGCAGGGGAGGGCCAAACACAGATACGCAGTATTTT.

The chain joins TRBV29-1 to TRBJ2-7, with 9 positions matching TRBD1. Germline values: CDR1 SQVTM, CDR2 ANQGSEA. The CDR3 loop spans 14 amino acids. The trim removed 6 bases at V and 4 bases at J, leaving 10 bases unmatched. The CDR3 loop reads CSVIAGTGYYEQYF. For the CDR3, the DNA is TGCAGCGTCATCGCAGGGACAGGGTATTACGAGCAGTACTTC.

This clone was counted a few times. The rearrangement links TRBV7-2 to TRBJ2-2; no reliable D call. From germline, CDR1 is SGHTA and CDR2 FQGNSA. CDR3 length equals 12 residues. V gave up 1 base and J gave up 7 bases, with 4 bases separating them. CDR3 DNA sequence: TGTGCCAGCAGCTTAGACGGCGGGGAGCTGTTTTTT. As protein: CASSLDGGELFF.

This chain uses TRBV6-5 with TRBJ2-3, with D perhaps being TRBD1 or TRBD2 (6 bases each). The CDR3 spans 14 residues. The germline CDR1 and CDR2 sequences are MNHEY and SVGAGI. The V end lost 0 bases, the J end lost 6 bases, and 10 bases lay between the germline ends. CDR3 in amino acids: CASSYSPGADTQYF. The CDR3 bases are TGTGCCAGCAGTTACTCACCGGGGGCCGATACGCAGTATTTT.

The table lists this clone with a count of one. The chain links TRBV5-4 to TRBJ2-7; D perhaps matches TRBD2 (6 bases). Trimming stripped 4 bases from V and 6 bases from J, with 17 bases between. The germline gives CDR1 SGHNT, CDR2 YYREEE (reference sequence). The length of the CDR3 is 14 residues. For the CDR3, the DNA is TGTGCCAGCAGCCTGACCGGGAGAACTTCCGAGCAGTACTTC. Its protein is CASSLTGRTSEQYF.

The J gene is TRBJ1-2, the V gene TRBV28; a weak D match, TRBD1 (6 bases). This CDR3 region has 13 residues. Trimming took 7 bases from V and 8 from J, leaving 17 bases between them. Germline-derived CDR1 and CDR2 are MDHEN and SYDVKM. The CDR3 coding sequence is TGTGCCAGCATTCGAACGGGGGCCCTGGGCTACACCTTC. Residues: CASIRTGALGYTF.

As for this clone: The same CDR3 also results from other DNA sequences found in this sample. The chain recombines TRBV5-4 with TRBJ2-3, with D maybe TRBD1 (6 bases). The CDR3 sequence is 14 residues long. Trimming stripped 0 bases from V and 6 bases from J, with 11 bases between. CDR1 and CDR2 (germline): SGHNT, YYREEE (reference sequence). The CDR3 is CASSLVGGRDTQYF. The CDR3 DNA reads TGTGCCAGCAGCTTGGTAGGGGGACGCGATACGCAGTATTTT.

The CDR3 sequence is CASSLTGALGELFF. The CDR3 bases are TGTGCCAGCAGCTTAACTGGGGCATTGGGGGAGCTGTTTTTT. The V gene is TRBV7-2, the J gene TRBJ2-2; D might be TRBD1 (5 bases). Germline assignment: CDR1 SGHTA and CDR2 FQGNSA. The CDR3 is 14 amino acids. Trimming removed 2 bases at V and 8 bases at J, with 12 bases between.

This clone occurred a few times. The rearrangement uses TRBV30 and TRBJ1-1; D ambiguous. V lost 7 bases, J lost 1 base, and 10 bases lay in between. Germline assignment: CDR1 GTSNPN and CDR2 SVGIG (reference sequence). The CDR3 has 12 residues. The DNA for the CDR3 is TGTGCCTCCGGACGGCGGAACACTGAAGCTTTCTTT. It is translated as CASGRRNTEAFF.

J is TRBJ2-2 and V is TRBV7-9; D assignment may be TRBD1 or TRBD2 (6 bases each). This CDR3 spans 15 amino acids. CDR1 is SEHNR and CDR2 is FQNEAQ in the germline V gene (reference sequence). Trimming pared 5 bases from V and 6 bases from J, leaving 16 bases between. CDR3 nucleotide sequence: TGTGCCAGCAGCCCGAGGGGGGACTTGGCCGGGGAGCTGTTTTTT. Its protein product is CASSPRGDLAGELFF.

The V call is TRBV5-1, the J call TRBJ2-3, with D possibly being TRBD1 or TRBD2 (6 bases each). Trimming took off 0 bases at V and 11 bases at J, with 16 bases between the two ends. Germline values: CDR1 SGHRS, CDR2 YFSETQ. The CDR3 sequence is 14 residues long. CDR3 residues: CASSLEVMGGRQYF. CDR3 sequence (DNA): TGCGCCAGCAGCTTGGAAGTTATGGGGGGCAGGCAGTATTTT.

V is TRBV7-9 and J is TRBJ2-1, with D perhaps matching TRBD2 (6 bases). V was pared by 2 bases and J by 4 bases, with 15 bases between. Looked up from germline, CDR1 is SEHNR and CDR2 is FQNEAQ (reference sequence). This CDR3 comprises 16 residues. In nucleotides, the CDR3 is TGTGCCAGCAGCTTATCGGGCGGGGAGCCATACAATGAGCAGTTCTTC. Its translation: CASSLSGGEPYNEQFF.

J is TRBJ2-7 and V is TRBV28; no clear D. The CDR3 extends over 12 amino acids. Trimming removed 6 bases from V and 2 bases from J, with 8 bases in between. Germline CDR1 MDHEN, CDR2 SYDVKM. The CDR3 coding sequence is TGTGCCAGCAGGCGTCGGGCCTACGAGCAGTACTTC. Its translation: CASRRRAYEQYF.

CDR3 protein: CASSLYGTGGLDEQFF. The CDR3 coding sequence is TGTGCCAGCAGCTTGTATGGGACAGGGGGTCTCGATGAGCAGTTCTTC. This chain connects TRBV5-8 to TRBJ2-1, with 11 nucleotides matching TRBD1. After removal of 1 base from V and 8 bases from J, the junction contained 8 bases not matched to a gene. CDR1 and CDR2 (germline): SGHTS, YDEGEE. CDR3 length: 16 amino acids.